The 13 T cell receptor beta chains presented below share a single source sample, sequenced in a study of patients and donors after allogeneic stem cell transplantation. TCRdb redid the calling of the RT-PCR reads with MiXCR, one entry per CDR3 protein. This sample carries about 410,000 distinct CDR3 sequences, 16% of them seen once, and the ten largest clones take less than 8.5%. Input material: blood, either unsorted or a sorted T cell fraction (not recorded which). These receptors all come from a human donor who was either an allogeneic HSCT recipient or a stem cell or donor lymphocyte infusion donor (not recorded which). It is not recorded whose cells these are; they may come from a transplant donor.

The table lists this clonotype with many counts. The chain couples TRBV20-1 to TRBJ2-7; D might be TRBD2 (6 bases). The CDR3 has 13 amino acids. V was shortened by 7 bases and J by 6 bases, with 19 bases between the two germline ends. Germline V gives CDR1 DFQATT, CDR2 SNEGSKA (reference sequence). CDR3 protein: CSGRASGRVEQYF. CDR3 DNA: TGCAGTGGCCGGGCTTCCGGGAGAGTCGAGCAGTACTTC.

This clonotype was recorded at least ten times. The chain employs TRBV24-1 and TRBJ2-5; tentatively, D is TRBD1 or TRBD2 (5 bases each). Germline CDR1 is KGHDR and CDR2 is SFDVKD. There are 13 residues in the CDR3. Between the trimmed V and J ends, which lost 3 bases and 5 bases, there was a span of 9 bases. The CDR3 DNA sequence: TGTGCCACCAGTGATGGGGGAAGGGAGACCCAGTACTTC. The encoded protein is CATSDGGRETQYF.

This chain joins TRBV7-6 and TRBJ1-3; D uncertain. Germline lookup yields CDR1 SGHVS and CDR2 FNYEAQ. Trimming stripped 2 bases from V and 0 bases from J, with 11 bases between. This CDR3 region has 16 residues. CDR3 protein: CASSLKEIFSGNTIYF. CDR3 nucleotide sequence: TGTGCCAGCAGCTTAAAGGAAATCTTCTCTGGAAACACCATATATTTT.

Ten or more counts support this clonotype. The CDR3 DNA is TGTGCCAGCAGCCCATGGCTAGCGAACACTGAAGCTTTCTTT. This encodes CASSPWLANTEAFF. The gene calls are TRBV11-1 and TRBJ1-1; D uncertain. The V gene lost 5 bases and the J gene lost 1 base, with 11 bases spanning the gap. Germline V gene sequence: CDR1 SGHAT, CDR2 FQDESV (reference sequence). The CDR3 consists of 14 residues.

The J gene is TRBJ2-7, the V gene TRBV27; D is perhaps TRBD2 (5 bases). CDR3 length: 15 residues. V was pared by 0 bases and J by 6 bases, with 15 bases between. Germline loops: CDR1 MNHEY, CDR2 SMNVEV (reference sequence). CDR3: CASSLSRSGGGEQYF. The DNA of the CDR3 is TGTGCCAGCAGTTTATCGCGGAGCGGTGGCGGCGAGCAGTACTTC.

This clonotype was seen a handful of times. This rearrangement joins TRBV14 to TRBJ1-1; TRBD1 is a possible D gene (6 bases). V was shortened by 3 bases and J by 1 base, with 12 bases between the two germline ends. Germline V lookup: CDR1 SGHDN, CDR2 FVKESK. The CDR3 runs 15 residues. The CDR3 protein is CASSHPPGQNTEAFF. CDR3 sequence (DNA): TGTGCCAGCAGCCATCCTCCGGGACAGAACACTGAAGCTTTCTTT.

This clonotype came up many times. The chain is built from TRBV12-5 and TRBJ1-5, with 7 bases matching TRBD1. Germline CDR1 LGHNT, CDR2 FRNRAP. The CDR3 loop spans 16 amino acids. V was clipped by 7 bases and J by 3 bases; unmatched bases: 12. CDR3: CASASGGTSYNQPQHF. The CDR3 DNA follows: TGTGCTAGTGCCTCAGGGGGGACGAGTTACAATCAGCCCCAGCATTTT.

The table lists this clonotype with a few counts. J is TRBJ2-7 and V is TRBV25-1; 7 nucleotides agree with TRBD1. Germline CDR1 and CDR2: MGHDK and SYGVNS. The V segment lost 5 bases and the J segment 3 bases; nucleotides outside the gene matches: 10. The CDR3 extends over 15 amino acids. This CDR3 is CASSSQGTANYEQYF. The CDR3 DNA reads TGTGCCAGCAGTAGTCAAGGGACAGCGAACTACGAGCAGTACTTC.

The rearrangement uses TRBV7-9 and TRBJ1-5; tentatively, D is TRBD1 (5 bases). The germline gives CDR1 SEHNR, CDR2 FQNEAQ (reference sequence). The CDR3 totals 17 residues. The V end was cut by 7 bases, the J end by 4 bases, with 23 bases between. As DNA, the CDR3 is TGTGCCAGCACTATTGGGGACGGTTTCTCAAGGAATCAGCCCCAGCATTTT. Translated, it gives CASTIGDGFSRNQPQHF.

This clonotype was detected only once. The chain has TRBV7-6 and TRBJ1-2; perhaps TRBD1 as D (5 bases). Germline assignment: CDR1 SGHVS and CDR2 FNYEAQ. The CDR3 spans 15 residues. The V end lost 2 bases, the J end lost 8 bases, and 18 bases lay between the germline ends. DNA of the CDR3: TGTGCCAGCAGCTTAACCAACCGGGGCCTTGAAGGCTACACCTTC. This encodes CASSLTNRGLEGYTF. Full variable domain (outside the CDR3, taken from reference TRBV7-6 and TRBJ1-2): GAGVSQSPRYKVTKRGQDVALRCDPISGHVSLYWYRQALGQGPEFLTYFNYEAQQDKSGLPNDRFSAERPEGSISTLTIQRTEQRDSAMYRCASSLTNRGLEGYTFGSGTRLTVV.

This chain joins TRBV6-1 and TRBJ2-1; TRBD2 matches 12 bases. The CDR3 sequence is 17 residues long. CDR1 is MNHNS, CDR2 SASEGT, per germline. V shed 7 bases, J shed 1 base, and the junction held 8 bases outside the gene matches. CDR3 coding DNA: TGTGCCAGCATTTCTAGCGGGAGGGCCCCTTCCTACAATGAGCAGTTCTTC. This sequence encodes CASISSGRAPSYNEQFF.

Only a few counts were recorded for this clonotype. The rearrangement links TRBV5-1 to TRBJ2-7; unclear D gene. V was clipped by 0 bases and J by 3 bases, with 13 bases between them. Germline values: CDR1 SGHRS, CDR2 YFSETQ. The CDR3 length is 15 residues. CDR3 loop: CASSLVPETHYEQYF. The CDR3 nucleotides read TGCGCCAGCAGCTTGGTTCCCGAAACTCACTACGAGCAGTACTTC. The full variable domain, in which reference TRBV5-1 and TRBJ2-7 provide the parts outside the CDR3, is KAGVTQTPRYLIKTRGQQVTLSCSPISGHRSVSWYQQTPGQGLQFLFEYFSETQRNKGNFPGRFSGRQFSNSRSEMNVSTLELGDSALYLCASSLVPETHYEQYFGPGTRLTVT.

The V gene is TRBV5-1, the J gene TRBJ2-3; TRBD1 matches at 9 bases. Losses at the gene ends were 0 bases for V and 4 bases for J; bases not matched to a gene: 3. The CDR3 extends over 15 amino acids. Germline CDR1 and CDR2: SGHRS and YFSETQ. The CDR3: CASSLGGTGPDTQYF. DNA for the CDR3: TGCGCCAGCAGCTTGGGGGGGACAGGGCCAGATACGCAGTATTTT.